The 13 T cell receptor beta chains given below trace back to one sample, sequenced in a study of CD8 T cells in ankylosing spondylitis. Notes on the study in general: Blood of patients with ankylosing spondylitis appeared to be characterized by a TCR beta motif of several highly homologous variants.

A single record per CDR3 protein comes from TCRdb applying MiXCR to the 5' RACE reads. The top ten hold less than 15% of the sample, which has approximately 300,000 distinct CDR3 sequences, roughly 8% seen once. No cognate antigen is known for these TCRs. The sample was blood, either unsorted or a sorted T cell fraction (not recorded which). The receptors here all came from a male donor with ankylosing spondylitis.

This clonotype was seen many times. The chain couples TRBV9 to TRBJ2-7; 7 bases map to TRBD2. CDR3 size: 15 residues. The ends lost 0 bases at V and 2 bases at J; junction bases unmatched: 5. The germline CDR1 and CDR2 sequences are SGDLS and YYNGEE. In DNA form, the CDR3 reads TGTGCCAGCAGCGTAGGCGTGGCGGGAGCCTACGAGCAGTACTTC. Protein product: CASSVGVAGAYEQYF.

This clonotype was recorded a few times. The chain is built from TRBV4-1 and TRBJ2-3; 14 bases agree with TRBD2. Per the germline V gene, CDR1 is MGHRA and CDR2 is YSYEKL. This CDR3 comprises 19 residues. With V trimmed by 0 bases and J by 2 bases, 7 bases remained unmatched. CDR3 protein: CASSQDRGTSGSFTDTQYF. The CDR3, as DNA: TGCGCCAGCAGCCAAGACAGGGGGACTAGCGGGAGTTTCACAGATACGCAGTATTTT.

The rearrangement joins TRBV28 to TRBJ1-5; no firm D call. The germline CDR1 and CDR2 sequences are MDHEN and SYDVKM. This CDR3 is built from 12 residues. V was trimmed by 6 bases and J by 2 bases, leaving 5 bases between them. The CDR3 loop is CASSVGNQPQHF. The CDR3, as DNA: TGTGCCAGCAGCGTCGGCAATCAGCCCCAGCATTTT.

This clonotype was observed at least ten times. The V and J genes are TRBV9 and TRBJ2-7; D gene unclear. CDR1 and CDR2 (germline): SGDLS, YYNGEE. V was clipped by 0 bases and J by 2 bases, with 9 bases between them. This CDR3 is built from 14 residues. The CDR3 region has the DNA TGTGCCAGCAGCGTAGAAGACCGTCCCTACGAGCAGTACTTC. Translating gives CASSVEDRPYEQYF.

The chain carries TRBV7-3 and TRBJ2-5, with 7 bases fitting TRBD2. The ends lost 5 bases at V and 5 bases at J; junction bases unmatched: 14. This CDR3 is built from 16 residues. The germline V gene encodes CDR1 SGHTA and CDR2 FQGTGA. In nucleotides, the CDR3 is TGTGCCAGCAGCGCTTTGGGGGGAGGGCCGCTTGAGACCCAGTACTTC. It yields the protein CASSALGGGPLETQYF.

This clonotype came up a few times. This chain joins TRBV12-3 or TRBV12-4 and TRBJ2-6; perhaps D is TRBD1 or TRBD2 (5 bases each). The CDR3 has 19 residues. Trimming took 3 bases from V and 4 from J, leaving 22 bases between them. In DNA form, the CDR3 reads TGTGCCAGCAGTTTCCCTCTCGTCGACCTGGGGGTCGGGGCCAACGTCCTGACTTTC. This translates into CASSFPLVDLGVGANVLTF.

This clonotype was seen only a few times. The chain carries TRBV20-1 and TRBJ2-1; the D gene is possibly TRBD2 (5 bases). V was shortened by 6 bases and J by 5 bases, with 14 bases between the two germline ends. CDR1 and CDR2 (germline): DFQATT, SNEGSKA (reference sequence). CDR3 length equals 13 residues. The CDR3 protein is CSAGVYGDNEQFF. Written as DNA, the CDR3 is TGCAGTGCCGGTGTCTACGGGGACAATGAGCAGTTCTTC.

This clonotype was observed a few times. The V and J genes are TRBV27 and TRBJ1-5; 8 nucleotides line up with TRBD1. The CDR3 runs 16 residues. Per germline, CDR1 MNHEY and CDR2 SMNVEV (reference sequence). Trimming cost V 5 bases and J 2 bases; bases outside gene matches: 8. The CDR3 here is CASSPPTGEGNQPQHF. In DNA, the CDR3 is TGTGCCAGCAGTCCCCCGACAGGGGAGGGCAATCAGCCCCAGCATTTT.

This clonotype was picked up many times. The chain combines TRBV7-3 with TRBJ1-3, with 10 bases identical to TRBD1. The CDR3 has 16 amino acids. The germline V gene encodes CDR1 SGHTA and CDR2 FQGTGA. V was pared by 5 bases and J by 0 bases, with 4 bases of the junction left unmatched. CDR3 loop: CASSLTGGNSGNTIYF. The CDR3 coding sequence is TGTGCCAGCAGCCTGACAGGGGGCAACTCTGGAAACACCATATATTTT. Full variable domain (rest looked up from reference TRBV7-3 and TRBJ1-3): GAGVSQTPSNKVTEKGKYVELRCDPISGHTALYWYRQSLGQGPEFLIYFQGTGAADDSGLPNDRFFAVRPEGSVSTLKIQRTERGDSAVYLCASSLTGGNSGNTIYFGEGSWLTVV.

This clonotype showed up many times. The CDR3 here is CASSLGTGASTDTQYF. CDR3 coding DNA: TGTGCCAGCAGCTTAGGAACCGGAGCTAGCACAGATACGCAGTATTTT. V is TRBV7-9 and J is TRBJ2-3; D uncertain. The CDR3 spans 16 residues. With 1 base removed from V and 0 bases from J, the gap between germline ends came to 11 bases. Germline V CDR1 and CDR2: SEHNR, FQNEAQ (reference sequence).

This chain connects TRBV14 to TRBJ2-1, with no clear D. The CDR3 totals 13 residues. Germline CDR1 and CDR2: SGHDN and FVKESK. Between the trimmed V and J ends, which lost 0 bases and 7 bases, there was a span of 7 bases. CDR3 bases: TGTGCCAGCAGCCAAGATACCGTAAATGAGCAGTTCTTC. Translation gives CASSQDTVNEQFF.

This clonotype was detected ten times or more. CDR3 residues: CASSQVMDSSYEQYF. In DNA form, the CDR3 reads TGCGCCAGCAGCCAAGTGATGGATAGCAGCTACGAGCAGTACTTC. This chain uses TRBV4-1 with TRBJ2-7; D remains unclear. The length of the CDR3 is 15 residues. Trimming removed 1 base at V and 3 bases at J, with 13 bases between. CDR1 is MGHRA and CDR2 is YSYEKL in the germline V gene.

The V call is TRBV12-3 or TRBV12-4, the J call TRBJ1-2; 8 nucleotides agree with TRBD1. This CDR3 region has 16 residues. The ends lost 5 bases at V and 7 bases at J; junction bases unmatched: 15. In nucleotides, the CDR3 is TGTGCCAGCAGTACCCTGGACAGGGAGTTTTCTCGTGGCTACACCTTC. It yields the protein CASSTLDREFSRGYTF.